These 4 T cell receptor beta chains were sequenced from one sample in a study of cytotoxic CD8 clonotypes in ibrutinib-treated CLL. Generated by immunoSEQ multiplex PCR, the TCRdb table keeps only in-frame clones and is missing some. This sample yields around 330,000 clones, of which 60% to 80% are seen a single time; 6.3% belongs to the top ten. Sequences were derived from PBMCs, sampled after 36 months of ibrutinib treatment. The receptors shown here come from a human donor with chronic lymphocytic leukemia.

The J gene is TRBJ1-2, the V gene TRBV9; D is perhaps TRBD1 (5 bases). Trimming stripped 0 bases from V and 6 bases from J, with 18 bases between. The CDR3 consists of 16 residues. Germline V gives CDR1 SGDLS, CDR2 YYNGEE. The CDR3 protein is CASSVGAGRTSHGYTF. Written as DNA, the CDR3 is TGTGCCAGCAGCGTAGGGGCAGGGAGAACGAGCCATGGCTACACCTTC. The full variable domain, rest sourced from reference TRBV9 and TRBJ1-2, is DSGVTQTPKHLITATGQRVTLRCSPRSGDLSVYWYQQSLDQGLQFLIQYYNGEERAKGNILERFSAQQFPDLHSELNLSSLELGDSALYFCASSVGAGRTSHGYTFGSGTRLTVV.

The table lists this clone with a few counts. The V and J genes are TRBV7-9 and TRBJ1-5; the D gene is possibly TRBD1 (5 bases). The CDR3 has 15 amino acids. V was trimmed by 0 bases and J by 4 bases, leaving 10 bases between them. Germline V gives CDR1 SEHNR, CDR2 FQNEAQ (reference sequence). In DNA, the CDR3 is TGTGCCAGCAGCTTAGCGGTGTCAGGGAATCAGCCCCAGCATTTT. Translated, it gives CASSLAVSGNQPQHF.

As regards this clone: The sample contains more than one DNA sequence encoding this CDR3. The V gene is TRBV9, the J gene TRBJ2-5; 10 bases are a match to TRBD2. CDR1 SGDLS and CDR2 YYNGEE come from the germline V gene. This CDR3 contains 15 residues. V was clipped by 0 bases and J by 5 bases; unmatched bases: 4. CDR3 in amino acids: CASSVAAGGGETQYF. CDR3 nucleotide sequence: TGTGCCAGCAGCGTAGCAGCGGGAGGGGGGGAGACCCAGTACTTC.

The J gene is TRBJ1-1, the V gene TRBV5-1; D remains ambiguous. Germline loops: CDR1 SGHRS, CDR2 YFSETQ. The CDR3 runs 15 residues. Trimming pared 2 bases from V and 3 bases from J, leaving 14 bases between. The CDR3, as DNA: TGCGCCAGCAGCTTCCGAGGGAAGTCGGACACTGAAGCTTTCTTT. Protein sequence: CASSFRGKSDTEAFF.